The 7 T cell receptor beta chains in this list originate from one sample, sequenced in a study of identical twins. From the 5' RACE reads, TCRdb called clonotypes with MiXCR, one entry per CDR3 protein. This sample has about 530,000 distinct CDR3 sequences, with over 12% found just once. The same data also contributed to another study, on yellow fever vaccine responses in identical twins.

Sequenced sample: CD4+ T cells sorted from blood. The receptors were gathered from a woman under 30 in good health.

The table lists this clonotype with a few counts. The chain has TRBV3-1 and TRBJ2-5; TRBD1 matches 9 bases. The length of the CDR3 is 16 residues. The ends lost 4 bases at V and 5 bases at J; junction bases unmatched: 11. Germline V gives CDR1 LGHDT, CDR2 YNNKEL (reference sequence). CDR3 region: CASSLNRGRVGETQYF. The DNA for the CDR3 is TGTGCCAGCAGCCTAAACAGGGGGCGAGTCGGGGAGACCCAGTACTTC.

The CDR3 reads CASSLGNRQGYGYTF. Written as DNA, the CDR3 is TGTGCCAGCAGTTTGGGCAACCGGCAGGGCTATGGCTACACCTTC. The chain is built from TRBV12-3 or TRBV12-4 and TRBJ1-2, with a tentative D call TRBD1 (5 bases). Trimming pared 3 bases from V and 4 bases from J, leaving 15 bases between. This CDR3 comprises 15 residues.

This sequence joins TRBV5-1 and TRBJ2-5; D call uncertain. The CDR3 runs to 14 residues. V gave up 0 bases and J gave up 1 base, with 7 bases separating them. Germline CDR1 SGHRS, CDR2 YFSETQ. CDR3 amino acids: CASSLDPRQETQYF. The DNA for the CDR3 is TGCGCCAGCAGCTTGGACCCCCGCCAAGAGACCCAGTACTTC.

There are many counts of this clonotype. The chain combines TRBV20-1 with TRBJ1-1; 7 bases fit TRBD1. The CDR3 is 16 amino acids. J gave up 1 base and V 2 bases, and 10 bases lay outside the gene matches. Germline loops: CDR1 DFQATT, CDR2 SNEGSKA (reference sequence). In nucleotides, the CDR3 is TGCAGTGCTAGACCTACTGAGGGGGCTCCGAACACTGAAGCTTTCTTT. This gives the protein CSARPTEGAPNTEAFF.

This clonotype has only a few counts. The chain recombines TRBV12-3 or TRBV12-4 with TRBJ2-1; D may be TRBD2 (5 bases). The CDR3 is 14 amino acids. Between the trimmed V and J ends, which lost 4 bases and 5 bases, there was a span of 12 bases. CDR3 in DNA: TGTGCCAGCAGTTCAGGACTGCTCCACAATGAGCAGTTCTTC. Amino acid sequence: CASSSGLLHNEQFF.

V gene TRBV20-1 combines with J gene TRBJ2-7; D perhaps matches TRBD1 (6 bases). V was pared by 4 bases and J by 0 bases, with 19 bases between. CDR1 is DFQATT, CDR2 SNEGSKA, per germline (reference sequence). The CDR3 is 16 residues long. The CDR3 sequence is CSATKVDRGSSYEQYF. CDR3 coding DNA: TGCAGTGCTACCAAAGTGGACAGAGGAAGCTCCTACGAGCAGTACTTC.

The table lists this clonotype with a few counts. The chain has TRBV10-3 and TRBJ1-1; 11 nucleotides line up with TRBD1. The CDR3 length is 13 residues. Germline V gives CDR1 ENHRY, CDR2 SYGVKD. The ends lost 0 bases at V and 10 bases at J; junction bases unmatched: 1. Here the CDR3 reads CAISESGTGGAFF. The CDR3 nucleotides read TGTGCCATCAGTGAGTCCGGGACAGGGGGAGCTTTCTTT.